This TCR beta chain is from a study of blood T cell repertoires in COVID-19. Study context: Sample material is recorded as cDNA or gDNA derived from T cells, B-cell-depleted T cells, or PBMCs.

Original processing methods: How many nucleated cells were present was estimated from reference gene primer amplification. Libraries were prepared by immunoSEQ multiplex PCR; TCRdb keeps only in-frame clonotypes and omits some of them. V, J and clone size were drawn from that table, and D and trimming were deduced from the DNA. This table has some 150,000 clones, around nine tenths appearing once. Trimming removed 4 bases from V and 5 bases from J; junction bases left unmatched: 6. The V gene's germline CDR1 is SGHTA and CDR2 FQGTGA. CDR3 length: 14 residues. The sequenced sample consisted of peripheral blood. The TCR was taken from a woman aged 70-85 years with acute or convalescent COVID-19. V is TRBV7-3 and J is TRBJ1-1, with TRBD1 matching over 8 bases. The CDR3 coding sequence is TGTGCCAGCAGCTCAGGGGGCAGGAGTACTGAAGCTTTCTTT. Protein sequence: CASSSGGRSTEAFF.